The 11 T cell receptor beta chains below come from one sample, sequenced in a study of blood T cell repertoires in COVID-19. This table comes from immunoSEQ multiplex PCR, and its TCRdb copy is limited to in-frame clones, with some not included. The sample has approximately 170,000 clones, 70% to 90% seen once. Sequencing input: PBMCs or T cells enriched from blood (not recorded which). The receptors were sampled from a man between 40 and 49 years old who had recovered from COVID-19.

This clone was observed at least ten times. The CDR3 DNA is TGTGCCAGCAGTGAAGTGGGTAGCGGGGTCACCGGGGAGCTGTTTTTT. Translated, it gives CASSEVGSGVTGELFF. The V gene is TRBV25-1, the J gene TRBJ2-2; 8 bases are a match to TRBD2. The CDR3 runs 16 residues. Germline trimming cut 2 bases from V and 4 bases from J; bases unmatched to any gene: 6. The germline gives CDR1 MGHDK, CDR2 SYGVNS.

This chain links TRBV3-1 (or the pseudogene TRBV3-2) with TRBJ2-1; D perhaps matches TRBD2 (6 bases). The CDR3 runs 16 residues. The V gene lost 3 bases and the J gene lost 6 bases, with 18 bases spanning the gap. CDR1 and CDR2 (germline): LGHDT, YNNKEL (reference sequence). In nucleotides, the CDR3 is TGTGCCAGCAGCCACCCCACAGGAAAGGGAGGCAATGAGCAGTTCTTC. Protein sequence: CASSHPTGKGGNEQFF.

The rearrangement links TRBV4-1 to TRBJ2-2; TRBD2 matches 11 bases. Germline loops: CDR1 MGHRA, CDR2 YSYEKL. The CDR3 sequence is 17 residues long. V lost 1 base, J lost 6 bases, and 7 bases stayed unmatched. For the CDR3, the DNA is TGCGCCAGCAGCCAAGGAAGTCTAGCGGGGGGTGCCGGGGAGCTGTTTTTT. Protein sequence: CASSQGSLAGGAGELFF.

The chain is built from TRBV19 and TRBJ2-1; 8 bases fit TRBD2. The junction had 5 bases not matched to a gene; V was cut back by 7 bases and J by 0 bases. This CDR3 has 15 amino acids. The germline V gene has CDR1 LNHDA and CDR2 SQIVND (reference sequence). The CDR3 coding sequence is TGTGCCAGTAATGACGGGGGGGGCTCCTACAATGAGCAGTTCTTC. Translation: CASNDGGGSYNEQFF.

V is TRBV6-4 and J is TRBJ2-7, with 7 bases fitting TRBD2. The CDR3 consists of 17 residues. The V gene end was trimmed by 1 base and the J gene end by 3 bases; junction bases not matched to a gene: 12. CDR1 is MRHNA and CDR2 is SNTAGT in the germline V gene. The CDR3, as DNA: TGTGCCAGCAGTGACTGGGGCCGGGAGGATGGAGACTACGAGCAGTACGTC. This gives the protein CASSDWGREDGDYEQYV.

The CDR3 is CASSPAGNEQFF. The CDR3 region has the DNA TGTGCCAGCTCACCAGCGGGGAATGAGCAGTTCTTC. V gene TRBV18 combines with J gene TRBJ2-1; perhaps TRBD2 as D (6 bases). Between the trimmed V and J ends, which lost 2 bases and 7 bases, there was a span of 6 bases. The CDR3 is 12 residues long. CDR1 and CDR2 (germline): KGHSH, LQKENI.

The rearrangement links TRBV9 to TRBJ2-1; TRBD1 aligns across 9 bases. J lost 8 bases, V lost 4 bases, and 7 bases had no gene match. CDR1 is SGDLS, CDR2 YYNGEE, per germline. The CDR3 totals 14 residues. This chain's CDR3 is CASSPRDRGDEQFF. The CDR3 DNA follows: TGTGCCAGCAGCCCCCGAGACAGGGGGGATGAGCAGTTCTTC.

V is TRBV10-2 and J is TRBJ2-7, with a possible D match to TRBD1 (8 bases). The CDR3 has 14 residues. Trimming cost V 6 bases and J 3 bases, with 15 bases left between them. Germline values: CDR1 WSHSY, CDR2 SAAADI. CDR3 sequence: CASSTGGGGYEQYF. CDR3 DNA sequence: TGCGCCAGCAGCACAGGGGGGGGCGGCTACGAGCAGTACTTC.

This clone was recorded at least ten times. The gene calls are TRBV2 and TRBJ1-4; no clear D. The CDR3 extends over 14 amino acids. CDR1 and CDR2 from the germline V gene are SNHLY and FYNNEI. Trimming left V 7 bases short and J 7 bases short, with 16 bases between. The CDR3 here is CASIPGREGEKLFF. Written as DNA, the CDR3 is TGTGCCAGCATCCCGGGGAGGGAGGGTGAAAAACTGTTTTTT.

This clone occurred a few times. The V and J genes are TRBV18 and TRBJ1-4; 7 bases agree with TRBD1. CDR3 length equals 15 residues. Germline V gene data show CDR1 as KGHSH and CDR2 as LQKENI. Trimming removed 5 bases from V and 8 bases from J; junction bases left unmatched: 11. The CDR3 sequence: CASSGNDRAYEKLFF. The DNA of the CDR3 is TGTGCCAGCTCAGGAAACGACAGGGCTTACGAAAAACTGTTTTTT.

V gene TRBV7-8 combines with J gene TRBJ2-3; possibly TRBD1 for D (5 bases). The CDR3 sequence is 15 residues long. Trimming left V 5 bases short and J 1 base short, with 13 bases between. CDR1 is SGHVS, CDR2 FQNEAQ, per germline. DNA of the CDR3: TGTGCCAGCAGCCGAGGTGGGGCTCGCACAGATACGCAGTATTTT. The encoded protein is CASSRGGARTDTQYF.